The rows below give T cell receptor beta chains drawn from one sample of a study of blood T cell repertoires in COVID-19. Only in-frame clones appear in the TCRdb table, and some are missing; sequencing was by immunoSEQ multiplex PCR. The repertoire includes 150,000 to 200,000 clones, around 79% of them detected once, and approximately 11% sits in the top ten. The specimen sequenced was PBMCs or T cells enriched from blood (not recorded which). The source is a man in his fifties or sixties who had recovered from COVID-19. Each CDR3 is given with its conserved first and last residue. The D gene is left open where the match is weak. Size tells how often a clone was seen (once, few, many) or the class of an expanded clone, and some rows leave it out.

NA,16,TRBV28,TRBJ1-1,few,CASSTPGPAGYTEAFF,TGTGCCAGCAGTACCCCGGGTCCCGCCGGGTACACTGAAGCTTTCTTT
NA,14,TRBV27,TRBJ2-1,NA,CASSLGPLNNEQFF,TGTGCCAGCAGTTTAGGGCCCTTAAACAATGAGCAGTTCTTC
TRBD1,16,TRBV15,TRBJ1-1,once,CATSRVQGIMNTEAFF,TGTGCCACCAGCAGGGTACAGGGGATAATGAACACTGAAGCTTTCTTT
TRBD1,15,TRBV6-5,TRBJ1-5,NA,CASTDRVGGNQPQHF,TGTGCCAGCACGGACAGGGTCGGGGGCAATCAGCCCCAGCATTTT
NA,17,TRBV5-1,TRBJ2-2,NA,CASSLPYDTPVTGELFF,TGCGCCAGCAGCTTGCCCTATGACACTCCGGTCACCGGGGAGCTGTTTTTT
NA,16,TRBV3-1/TRBV3-2,TRBJ2-1,once,CASSHAGAGTYNEQFF,TGTGCCAGCAGCCACGCCGGGGCGGGGACCTACAATGAGCAGTTCTTC
TRBD2,15,TRBV10-1,TRBJ2-3,NA,CASSPTSGERGTQYF,TGCGCCAGCAGTCCGACTAGCGGTGAGCGTGGTACGCAGTATTTT
NA,15,TRBV27,TRBJ1-1,NA,CASSFQGMGGTEAFF,TGTGCCAGCAGTTTTCAAGGGATGGGAGGGACTGAAGCTTTCTTT
NA,15,TRBV4-1,TRBJ2-1,NA,CTSSQDRSGYNEQFF,TGCACCAGCAGCCAAGATCGGAGCGGCTACAATGAGCAGTTCTTC
NA,13,TRBV10-1,TRBJ2-5,NA,CASSDWAGETQYF,TGCGCCAGCAGTGACTGGGCAGGGGAGACCCAGTACTTC
NA,15,TRBV18,TRBJ1-1,NA,CASSPPAGWNTEAFF,TGTGCCAGCTCACCACCGGCAGGGTGGAACACTGAAGCTTTCTTT
NA,15,TRBV9,TRBJ2-7,NA,CASSVESGRSYEQYF,TGTGCCAGCAGCGTAGAAAGCGGGCGGTCCTACGAGCAGTACTTC
TRBD2,13,TRBV7-9,TRBJ2-1,few,CASSTRGGDEQFF,TGTGCCAGCTCCACCCGGGGGGGAGATGAGCAGTTCTTC
NA,12,TRBV14,TRBJ2-3,NA,CASRSTGPSQYF,TGTGCCAGCAGATCTACAGGGCCGTCGCAGTATTTT
TRBD2,15,TRBV3-1/TRBV3-2,TRBJ2-1,NA,CASSEELAGAWSQFF,TGTGCCAGCAGCGAAGAACTAGCGGGGGCTTGGTCGCAGTTCTTC
NA,13,TRBV7-3,TRBJ2-3,NA,CASSGSGTDTQYF,TGTGCCAGCAGCGGGTCGGGAACAGATACGCAGTATTTT
NA,13,TRBV7-2,TRBJ1-6,NA,CASASSYNSPLHF,TGTGCCAGCGCGAGCTCCTATAATTCACCCCTCCACTTT
NA,14,TRBV7-6,TRBJ1-2,NA,CASSLGLSGEGYTF,TGTGCCAGCAGCTTAGGGCTTTCTGGGGAGGGCTACACCTTC
NA,12,TRBV7-3,TRBJ2-2,once,CASSLGPGELFF,TGTGCCAGCAGCTTAGGCCCCGGGGAGCTGTTTTTT
NA,13,TRBV5-1,TRBJ2-5,NA,CASSLLVGGPQYF,TGCGCCAGCAGCTTACTAGTCGGGGGGCCCCAGTACTTC
NA,14,TRBV7-3,TRBJ2-7,NA,CASSSGGSSYEQYF,TGTGCCAGCAGCTCCGGGGGAAGCTCCTACGAGCAGTACTTC
NA,14,TRBV2,TRBJ2-2,NA,CASSGSVNTGELFF,TGTGCCAGCAGCGGCAGCGTGAACACCGGGGAGCTGTTTTTT
TRBD1,15,TRBV7-9,TRBJ1-5,NA,CASSLAGGPNQPQHF,TGTGCCAGCAGCTTAGCAGGGGGCCCCAATCAGCCCCAGCATTTT
NA,14,TRBV11-2,TRBJ2-7,once,CASSLAGERVEQYF,TGTGCCAGCAGCTTAGCAGGGGAAAGAGTCGAGCAGTACTTC
NA,14,TRBV24-1,TRBJ2-2,NA,CATSETGYPGELFF,TGTGCCACCAGTGAAACAGGGTACCCCGGGGAGCTGTTTTTT
TRBD2,13,TRBV20-1,TRBJ2-7,few,CSAGGGGSYEQYF,TGCAGTGCTGGTGGGGGGGGCTCCTACGAGCAGTACTTC
TRBD1,14,TRBV19,TRBJ2-3,once,CASSWGQGPDTQYF,TGTGCCAGTAGTTGGGGACAGGGCCCAGATACGCAGTATTTT
TRBD1,15,TRBV27,TRBJ1-1,NA,CASSLEAGGFTEAFF,TGTGCCAGCAGTTTAGAGGCAGGGGGGTTCACTGAAGCTTTCTTT
NA,15,TRBV24-1,TRBJ2-5,NA,CATATEWGGTETQYF,TGTGCCACCGCGACAGAATGGGGGGGCACGGAGACCCAGTACTTC
NA,14,TRBV7-9,TRBJ2-1,NA,CASSIGLPYNEQFF,TGTGCCAGCAGCATCGGACTGCCCTACAATGAGCAGTTCTTC
NA,15,TRBV28,TRBJ1-1,NA,CASRLDVGEDTEAFF,TGTGCCAGCAGACTGGATGTGGGGGAGGACACTGAAGCTTTCTTT
NA,18,TRBV7-8,TRBJ1-2,NA,CASSPRSGIQGANYGYTF,TGTGCCAGCAGCCCAAGGAGCGGGATCCAGGGAGCTAACTATGGCTACACCTTC
TRBD1,15,TRBV25-1,TRBJ2-3,NA,CASSDRQGRTDTQYF,TGTGCCAGCAGTGATAGACAGGGGCGCACAGATACGCAGTATTTT
TRBD1,14,TRBV7-9,TRBJ1-4,NA,CASSSAGQGEKLFF,TGTGCCAGCAGCTCGGCGGGACAGGGCGAAAAACTGTTTTTT
NA,14,TRBV27,TRBJ1-5,NA,CASSQISGSQPQHF,TGTGCCAGCAGTCAGATCTCAGGAAGTCAGCCCCAGCATTTT
TRBD1,15,TRBV24-1,TRBJ1-4,NA,CATSDRTGADEKLFF,TGTGCCACCAGTGACCGGACAGGGGCGGATGAAAAACTGTTTTTT
TRBD1,17,TRBV6-1,TRBJ1-1,few,CASSEAATGLVNTEAFF,TGTGCCAGCAGTGAAGCCGCGACAGGGCTCGTGAACACTGAAGCTTTCTTT
NA,15,TRBV6-5,TRBJ2-2,NA,CASRVLGGNTGELFF,TGTGCCAGCAGGGTGCTGGGAGGGAACACCGGGGAGCTGTTTTTT
TRBD1,14,TRBV14,TRBJ1-4,NA,CASRPTGVREKLFF,TGTGCCAGCAGACCAACAGGGGTTCGCGAAAAACTGTTTTTT
NA,14,TRBV18,TRBJ2-1,NA,CASSPGQIVNEQFF,TGTGCCAGCTCACCAGGACAGATAGTCAATGAGCAGTTCTTC
TRBD2,15,TRBV7-9,TRBJ2-2,NA,CASSLAGLVTGELFF,TGTGCCAGCAGCTTAGCGGGACTAGTTACCGGGGAGCTGTTTTTT
NA,14,TRBV7-8,TRBJ1-1,NA,CASSLAQRGTEAFF,TGTGCCAGCAGCTTAGCGCAAAGGGGCACTGAAGCTTTCTTT
NA,15,TRBV24-1,TRBJ2-2,once,CATSDGAWATGELFF,TGTGCCACCAGTGACGGTGCCTGGGCCACCGGGGAGCTGTTTTTT
NA,16,TRBV7-8,TRBJ2-1,NA,CASSSEGGSSYNEQFF,TGTGCCAGCAGCTCGGAGGGGGGGAGCTCCTACAATGAGCAGTTCTTC
NA,15,TRBV7-3,TRBJ1-2,NA,CASSLQSGELRGYTF,TGTGCCAGCAGCTTACAATCCGGGGAATTGAGAGGCTACACCTTC
TRBD1,14,TRBV19,TRBJ1-1,NA,CASSPPGGLTEAFF,TGTGCCAGTAGTCCGCCAGGGGGTTTGACTGAAGCTTTCTTT
NA,14,TRBV23-1,TRBJ2-1,NA,CASSRVTHRNEQFF,TGCGCCAGCAGTCGGGTGACACATCGGAATGAGCAGTTCTTC
TRBD1,18,TRBV5-1,TRBJ1-6,NA,CASSLEGTGGGYNSPLHF,TGCGCCAGCAGCTTGGAGGGGACAGGGGGCGGGTATAATTCACCCCTCCACTTT
NA,12,TRBV30,TRBJ2-5,NA,CAWSVPRETQYF,TGTGCCTGGAGTGTACCCCGGGAGACCCAGTACTTC
TRBD1,16,TRBV5-4,TRBJ2-3,NA,CASSHAAGTGTDTQYF,TGTGCCAGCAGCCACGCCGCCGGGACAGGCACCGATACGCAGTATTTT
NA,16,TRBV9,TRBJ2-3,NA,CASSVGILAGTDTQYF,TGTGCCAGCAGCGTAGGAATCCTAGCTGGCACAGATACGCAGTATTTT
NA,14,TRBV7-9,TRBJ1-2,NA,CASSRDTGISGYTF,TGTGCCAGCAGCCGAGACACAGGGATCAGTGGCTACACCTTC
NA,12,TRBV10-3,TRBJ2-3,NA,CAIWAGVDTQYF,TGTGCCATCTGGGCAGGGGTAGATACGCAGTATTTT